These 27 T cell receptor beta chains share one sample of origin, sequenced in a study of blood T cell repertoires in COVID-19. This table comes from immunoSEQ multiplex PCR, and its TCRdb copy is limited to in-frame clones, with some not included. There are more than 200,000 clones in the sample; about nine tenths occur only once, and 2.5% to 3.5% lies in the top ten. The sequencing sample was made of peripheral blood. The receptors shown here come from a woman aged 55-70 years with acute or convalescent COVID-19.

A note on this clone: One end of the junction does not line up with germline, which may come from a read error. The CDR3 DNA reads TGTGCTAGCAGCTTAGACGCCTCTACCACAGATACGCAGTATTTT. Translation gives CASSLDASTTDTQYF. This chain joins TRBV7-7 and TRBJ2-3; D call uncertain. Per germline, CDR1 SSHAT and CDR2 FNYEAQ (reference sequence). The CDR3 is 15 residues long.

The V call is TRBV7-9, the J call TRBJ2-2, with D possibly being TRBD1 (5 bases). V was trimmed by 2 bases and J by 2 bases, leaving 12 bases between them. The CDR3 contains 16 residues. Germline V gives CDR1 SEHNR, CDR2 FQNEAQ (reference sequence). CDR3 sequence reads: CASSLRGGLNTGELFF. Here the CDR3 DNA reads TGTGCCAGCAGCTTAAGGGGTGGATTAAACACCGGGGAGCTGTTTTTT.

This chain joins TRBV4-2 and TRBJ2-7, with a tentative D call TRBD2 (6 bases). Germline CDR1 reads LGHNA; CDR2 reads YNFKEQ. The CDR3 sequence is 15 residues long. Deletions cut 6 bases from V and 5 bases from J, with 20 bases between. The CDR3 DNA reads TGTGCCAGCAGGAACACTGATGGAGGGTATGACGAGCAGTACTTC. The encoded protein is CASRNTDGGYDEQYF.

CDR3 region: CASTYPGNTIYF. In DNA, the CDR3 is TGTGCCAGCACCTATCCTGGAAACACCATATATTTT. The chain carries TRBV7-8 and TRBJ1-3; D remains unclear. V shed 7 bases and J shed 2 bases, with 6 bases lying between them. This CDR3 region has 12 residues. CDR1 is SGHVS, CDR2 FQNEAQ, per germline.

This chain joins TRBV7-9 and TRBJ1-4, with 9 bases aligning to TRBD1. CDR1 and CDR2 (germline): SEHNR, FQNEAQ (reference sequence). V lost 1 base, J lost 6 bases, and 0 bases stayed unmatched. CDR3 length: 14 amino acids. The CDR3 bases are TGTGCCAGCAGCTTAGGGACAGGGGATGAAAAACTGTTTTTT. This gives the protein CASSLGTGDEKLFF. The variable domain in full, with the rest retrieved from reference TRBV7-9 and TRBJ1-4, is DTGVSQNPRHKITKRGQNVTFRCDPISEHNRLYWYRQTLGQGPEFLTYFQNEAQLEKSRLLSDRFSAERPKGSFSTLEIQRTEQGDSAMYLCASSLGTGDEKLFFGSGTQLSVL.

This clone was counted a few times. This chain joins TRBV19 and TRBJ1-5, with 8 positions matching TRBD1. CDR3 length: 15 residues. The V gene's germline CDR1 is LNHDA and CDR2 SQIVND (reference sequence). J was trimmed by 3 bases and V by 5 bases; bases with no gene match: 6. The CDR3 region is CASSRTQGANQPQHF. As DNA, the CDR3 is TGTGCCAGTAGTCGGACCCAGGGGGCCAATCAGCCCCAGCATTTT.

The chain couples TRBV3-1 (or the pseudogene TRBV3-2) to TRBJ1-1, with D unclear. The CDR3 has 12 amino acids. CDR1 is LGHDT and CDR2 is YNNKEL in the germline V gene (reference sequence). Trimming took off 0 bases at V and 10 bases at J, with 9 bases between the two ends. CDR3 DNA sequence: TGTGCCAGCAGCCAAGATCAGAAGCGAGCTTTCTTT. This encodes CASSQDQKRAFF.

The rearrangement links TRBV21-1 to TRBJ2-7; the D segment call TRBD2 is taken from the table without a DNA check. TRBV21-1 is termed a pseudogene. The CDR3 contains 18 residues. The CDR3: CASSPPSGLALMEDEQYF. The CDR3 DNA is TGTGCCAGCAGCCCTCCCTCGGGACTAGCGCTTATGGAGGACGAGCAGTACTTC.

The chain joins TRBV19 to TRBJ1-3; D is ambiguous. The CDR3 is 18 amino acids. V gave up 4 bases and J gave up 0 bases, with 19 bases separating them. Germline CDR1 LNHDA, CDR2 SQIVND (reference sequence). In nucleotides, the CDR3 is TGTGCCAGTAGTACCCCGACACGCCCAGGACTCTCTGGAAACACCATATATTTT. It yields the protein CASSTPTRPGLSGNTIYF.

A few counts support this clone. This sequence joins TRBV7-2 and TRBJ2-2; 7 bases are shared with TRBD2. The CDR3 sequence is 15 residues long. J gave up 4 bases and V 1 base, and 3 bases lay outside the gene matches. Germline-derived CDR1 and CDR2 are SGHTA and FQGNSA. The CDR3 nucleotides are TGTGCCAGCAGCTTAGGTCTAGCGGTCACCGGGGAGCTGTTTTTT. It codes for CASSLGLAVTGELFF.

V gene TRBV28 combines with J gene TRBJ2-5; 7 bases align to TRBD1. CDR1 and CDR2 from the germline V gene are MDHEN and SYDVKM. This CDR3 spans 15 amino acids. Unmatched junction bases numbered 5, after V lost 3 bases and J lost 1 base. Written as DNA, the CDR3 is TGTGCCAGCAGTTTGCCCGGACAGGTCCAAGAGACCCAGTACTTC. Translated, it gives CASSLPGQVQETQYF.

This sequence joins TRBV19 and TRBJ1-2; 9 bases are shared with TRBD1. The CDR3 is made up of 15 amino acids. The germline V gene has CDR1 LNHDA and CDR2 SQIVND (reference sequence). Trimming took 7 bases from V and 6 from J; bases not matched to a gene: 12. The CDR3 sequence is CASTTKRTGANGYTF. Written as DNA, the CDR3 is TGTGCCAGTACCACAAAGAGGACAGGGGCGAATGGCTACACCTTC.

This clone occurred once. The DNA of the CDR3 is TGTGCCAGCAGCCGAGGACAGAGCAGAAGCTACACCTTC. Translated: CASSRGQSRSYTF. The rearrangement links TRBV7-2 to TRBJ1-2, with D tentatively TRBD1 (6 bases). Germline V CDR1 and CDR2: SGHTA, FQGNSA. This CDR3 has 13 residues. V was cut by 5 bases and J by 9 bases, with 16 bases left in between. Supplemented by reference TRBV7-2 and TRBJ1-2, the full variable domain reads GAGVSQSPSNKVTEKGKDVELRCDPISGHTALYWYRQSLGQGLEFLIYFQGNSAPDKSGLPSDRFSAERTGGSVSTLTIQRTQQEDSAVYLCASSRGQSRSYTFGSGTRLTVV.

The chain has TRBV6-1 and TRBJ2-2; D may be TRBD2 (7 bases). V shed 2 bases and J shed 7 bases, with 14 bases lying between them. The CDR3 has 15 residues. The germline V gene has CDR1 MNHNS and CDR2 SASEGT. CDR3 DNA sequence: TGTGCCAGCAGTGAATGGGGGGGGCGCGGCGGGGAGCTGTTTTTT. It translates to CASSEWGGRGGELFF.

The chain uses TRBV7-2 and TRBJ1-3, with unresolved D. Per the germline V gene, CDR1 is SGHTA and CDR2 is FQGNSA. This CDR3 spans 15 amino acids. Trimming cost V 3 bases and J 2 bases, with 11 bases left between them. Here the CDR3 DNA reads TGTGCCAGCAGCTTTAGTCCGGGAACTGGAAACACCATATATTTT. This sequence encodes CASSFSPGTGNTIYF.

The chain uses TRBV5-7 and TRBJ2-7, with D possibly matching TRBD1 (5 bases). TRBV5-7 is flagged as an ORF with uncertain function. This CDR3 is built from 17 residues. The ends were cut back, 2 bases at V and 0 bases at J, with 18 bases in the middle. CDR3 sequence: CASSLPPGRAYSYEQYF. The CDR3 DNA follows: TGTGCCAGCAGCTTACCACCGGGCAGGGCATACTCCTACGAGCAGTACTTC.

For the CDR3, the DNA is TGCAGCGTCAGACTCCCCCAAGAGACCCAGTACTTC. It translates to CSVRLPQETQYF. The J gene is TRBJ2-5, the V gene TRBV29-1; no clear D gene. This CDR3 is built from 12 residues. Germline V CDR1 and CDR2: SQVTM, ANQGSEA. V lost 6 bases, J lost 1 base, and 9 bases lay in between.

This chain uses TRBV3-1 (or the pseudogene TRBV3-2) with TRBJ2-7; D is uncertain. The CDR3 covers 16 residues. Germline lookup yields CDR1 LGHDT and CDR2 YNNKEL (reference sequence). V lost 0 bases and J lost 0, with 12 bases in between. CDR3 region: CASSQDWLSRSYEQYF. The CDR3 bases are TGTGCCAGCAGCCAAGATTGGCTGTCCCGCTCCTACGAGCAGTACTTC.

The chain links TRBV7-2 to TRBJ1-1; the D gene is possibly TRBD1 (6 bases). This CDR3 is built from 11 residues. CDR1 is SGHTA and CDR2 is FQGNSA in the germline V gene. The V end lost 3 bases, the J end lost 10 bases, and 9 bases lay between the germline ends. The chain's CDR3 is CASSFLDRAFF. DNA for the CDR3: TGTGCCAGCAGCTTCCTGGACAGAGCTTTCTTT. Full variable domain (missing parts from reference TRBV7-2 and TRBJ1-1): GAGVSQSPSNKVTEKGKDVELRCDPISGHTALYWYRQSLGQGLEFLIYFQGNSAPDKSGLPSDRFSAERTGGSVSTLTIQRTQQEDSAVYLCASSFLDRAFFGQGTRLTVV.

CDR3 amino acids: CASSLIRTRAEQFF. CDR3 in DNA: TGTGCCAGCAGCTTAATTCGGACTAGGGCTGAGCAGTTCTTC. V is TRBV11-2 and J is TRBJ2-1, with TRBD2 matching 7 bases. CDR1 and CDR2 (germline): SGHAT, FQNNGV. The CDR3 totals 14 residues. Unmatched junction bases numbered 7, after V lost 2 bases and J lost 9 bases.

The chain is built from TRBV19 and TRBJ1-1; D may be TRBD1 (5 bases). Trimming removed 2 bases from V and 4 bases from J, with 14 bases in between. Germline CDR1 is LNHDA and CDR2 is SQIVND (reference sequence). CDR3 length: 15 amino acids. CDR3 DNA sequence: TGTGCCAGTAGTATACAGGGTAGTTTGAGCACTGAAGCTTTCTTT. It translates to CASSIQGSLSTEAFF. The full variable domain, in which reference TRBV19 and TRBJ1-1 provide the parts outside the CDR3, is DGGITQSPKYLFRKEGQNVTLSCEQNLNHDAMYWYRQDPGQGLRLIYYSQIVNDFQKGDIAEGYSVSREKKESFPLTVTSAQKNPTAFYLCASSIQGSLSTEAFFGQGTRLTVV.

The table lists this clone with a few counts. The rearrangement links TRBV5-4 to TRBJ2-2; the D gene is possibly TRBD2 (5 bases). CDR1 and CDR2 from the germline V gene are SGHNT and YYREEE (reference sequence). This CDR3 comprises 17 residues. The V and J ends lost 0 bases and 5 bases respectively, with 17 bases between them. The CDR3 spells CASSLVEGGFRTGELFF. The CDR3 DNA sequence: TGTGCCAGCAGCTTGGTCGAAGGAGGTTTCCGTACCGGGGAGCTGTTTTTT.

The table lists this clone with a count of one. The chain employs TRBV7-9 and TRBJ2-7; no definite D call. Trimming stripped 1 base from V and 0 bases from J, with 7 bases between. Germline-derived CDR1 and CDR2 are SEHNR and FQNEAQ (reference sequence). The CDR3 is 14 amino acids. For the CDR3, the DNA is TGTGCCAGCAGCTTAGAGTTGAGCTCCTACGAGCAGTACTTC. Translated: CASSLELSSYEQYF.

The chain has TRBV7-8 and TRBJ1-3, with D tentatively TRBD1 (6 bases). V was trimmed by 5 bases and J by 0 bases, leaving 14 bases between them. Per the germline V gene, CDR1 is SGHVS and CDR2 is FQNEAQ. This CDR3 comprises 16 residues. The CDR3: CASSLVGGLSGNTIYF. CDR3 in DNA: TGTGCCAGCAGCCTAGTCGGGGGGCTCTCTGGAAACACCATATATTTT.

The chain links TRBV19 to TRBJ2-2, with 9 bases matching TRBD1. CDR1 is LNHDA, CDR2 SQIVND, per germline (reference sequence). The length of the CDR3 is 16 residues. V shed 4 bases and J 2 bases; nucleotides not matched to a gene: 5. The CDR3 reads CASSNPGQGNTGELFF. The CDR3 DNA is TGTGCCAGTAGTAACCCGGGACAGGGAAACACCGGGGAGCTGTTTTTT.

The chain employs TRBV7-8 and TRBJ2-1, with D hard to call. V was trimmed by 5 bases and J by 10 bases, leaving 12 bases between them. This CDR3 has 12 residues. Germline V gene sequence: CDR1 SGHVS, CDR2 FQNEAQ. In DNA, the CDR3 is TGTGCCAGCAGCCCACAAAATTACGAGCAGTTCTTC. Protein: CASSPQNYEQFF.

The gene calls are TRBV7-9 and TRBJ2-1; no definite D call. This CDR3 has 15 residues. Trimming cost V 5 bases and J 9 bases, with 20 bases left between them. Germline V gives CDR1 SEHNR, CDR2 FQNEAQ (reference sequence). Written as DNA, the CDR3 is TGTGCCAGCAGCCCCCCAGGCAGGATGGAAAGTGAGCAGTTCTTC. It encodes CASSPPGRMESEQFF.